The present T cell receptor (beta chain) was sequenced within a study of OX40 agonist ivuxolimab in advanced cancers. Looking at the study overall: Under the entry rules, prior anti-PD-1, anti-PD-L1 or anti-CTLA-4 therapy was allowed, and more than 35% had some. Partial responses were recorded for three patients, including one with hepatocellular carcinoma and two with cutaneous melanoma.

The CDR3 is 13 amino acids. V lost 4 bases and J lost 6; bases outside the gene matches: 5. Germline V gene data show CDR1 as MGHRA and CDR2 as YSYEKL. This clone was recorded once. With autoimmune disease history or systemic immunosuppression, patients were excluded. Here immunoSEQ multiplex PCR was the method, and the copy in TCRdb shows in-frame clones only, minus some. There are 90,000 to 100,000 clones in the sample; around 96% occur only once, and 2% to 2.5% lies in the top ten. Material: CD4+ or CD8+ T cells sorted from blood, obtained in a trial of the OX40 agonist ivuxolimab. This chain joins TRBV4-1 and TRBJ2-7, with 8 bases identical to TRBD2. The sequence came from an adult with an advanced solid tumor such as melanoma, head and neck, liver or kidney cancer. The CDR3 DNA reads TGCGCCAGCAGCCTGACTAGCGTAGGCGAGCAGTACTTC. Amino acids: CASSLTSVGEQYF.